This T cell receptor (beta chain) derives from a study of Ad26.COV2.S vaccination and SARS-CoV-2 variants (dated by TCRdb to the early 2020s). With respect to the entire study: Vaccine-arm donors were drawn from COV1001, a multicentre, randomized, double-blind, placebo-controlled phase I-IIa trial of Ad26.COV2.S in healthy adults. Ad26.COV2.S was given intramuscularly at 5x10^10 or 1x10^11 viral particles, as a single shot or as two shots 56 days apart. The TCR-sequenced set comprised roughly 30 samples: around 20 Ad26.COV2.S vaccine recipients, 5 placebo recipients and 8 SARS-CoV-2 convalescent individuals. Participants in the trial were split at random into five groups of five each, receiving low-dose or high-dose Ad26.COV2.S once or twice, or else placebo on both occasions. TCRbeta repertoire sequencing was used to assess the specificity and breadth of SARS-CoV-2-reactive T cell receptors after Ad26.COV2.S vaccination. Investigators did not know the trial group allocation while performing experiments and assessing outcomes.

This specimen's treatment or condition label, per the study, means: around 19 received Ad26.COV2.S at low or high dose, single or two shots; several received placebo; per-sample allocation not given. For vaccine and placebo recipients, the sequenced repertoires came from samples collected on day 63 after the first injection. Between 29 July and 7 August 2020, Cohort 1b enrolled some 25 adults aged 18-55 years at one site in Boston, USA. Ad26.COV2.S consisted of a replication-incompetent adenovirus type 26 vector by which a prefusion-stabilized SARS-CoV-2 spike protein from the original Wuhan strain was expressed. Remarks on this clone: Its antigen specificity is not known. Per-base quality was not reported, and no clone a single base away is much larger than it.

From the cysteine up to the phenylalanine, the CDR3 has a length of 15 residues. The sequence is cut down to CDR3 DNA, 45 bases in frame from base 1. V sheds 6 bases and J sheds 4 bases, leaving 18 bases between their ends. Taken from the germline V gene (reference sequence), the CDR1 and CDR2 loops are LGHDT and YNNKEL. Overall study outcomes, separate from this receptor: Higher spike-specific TCR breadth was observed in Ad26.COV2.S recipients than in placebo recipients (P = 0.0014). Comparing responses between vaccine doses or regimens was not something the study was powered to do. Non-spike TCR breadth was comparable between vaccine and placebo recipients, consistent with the vaccine containing only spike. It was noted by the authors that total T cell responses may have been underestimated by the TCR breadth and depth analyses. Substantial breadth of spike-specific CD8+ and CD4+ T cell responses was reported after vaccination.

The immunoSEQ Assay was the method used to sequence TCRbeta CDR3 regions. After extraction, genomic DNA underwent amplification by bias-controlled multiplex PCR, followed by high-throughput sequencing. Processing in the source paper ran as follows. To quantify the absolute abundance of each unique TCRbeta CDR3 region, sequences were collapsed and filtered. T cell fraction was estimated by normalization of TCRbeta template counts to usable DNA, with usable DNA being measured through amplification of reference genes present in all nucleated cells. Repertoire TCRs were annotated as SARS-CoV-2-specific by exact matching of V gene, CDR3 amino acid sequence and J gene to a known reactive TCR set. The reference SARS-CoV-2 TCR set was obtained from MIRA and was filtered for enrichment in COVID-19-positive ImmuneCODE repertoires, whereby public or cross-reactive TCRs were removed. Using the MIRA antigens, annotated TCRs were further analysed by specific ORF or by position within an ORF. Breadth was defined as annotated unique rearrangements over total unique productive rearrangements; depth was the summed frequency of those rearrangements. Two-sided Wilcoxon rank-sum tests were applied when comparing TCR breadth between groups. TCRdb took over this immuneACCESS table, retaining in-frame rearrangements with V and J assigned. Such tables are incomplete; in checked studies, under half of the missing clones stem from an unresolved V gene, and the remainder is unexplained. The V and J calls and clone size come from that table; D and trimming were worked out from the DNA. This sample comprises about 350,000 clones, around 86% of them detected only once. The top ten clonotypes cover around 3.5% of the sample.

The rearranged segments are TRBV3-1 (or the pseudogene TRBV3-2) and TRBJ1-1, with TRBD1 perhaps the D gene, on 5 matching bases. The sample here was peripheral blood, taken in a trial of Ad26.COV2.S vaccine versus placebo. The TCR was taken from a person aged 18-60 years who received the Ad26.COV2.S COVID-19 vaccine or a placebo. At the DNA level, the sequence is TGTGCCAGCAGTCCCCTGCCGGGGGAGGGCACTGAAGCTTTCTTT. This codes for CASSPLPGEGTEAFF.